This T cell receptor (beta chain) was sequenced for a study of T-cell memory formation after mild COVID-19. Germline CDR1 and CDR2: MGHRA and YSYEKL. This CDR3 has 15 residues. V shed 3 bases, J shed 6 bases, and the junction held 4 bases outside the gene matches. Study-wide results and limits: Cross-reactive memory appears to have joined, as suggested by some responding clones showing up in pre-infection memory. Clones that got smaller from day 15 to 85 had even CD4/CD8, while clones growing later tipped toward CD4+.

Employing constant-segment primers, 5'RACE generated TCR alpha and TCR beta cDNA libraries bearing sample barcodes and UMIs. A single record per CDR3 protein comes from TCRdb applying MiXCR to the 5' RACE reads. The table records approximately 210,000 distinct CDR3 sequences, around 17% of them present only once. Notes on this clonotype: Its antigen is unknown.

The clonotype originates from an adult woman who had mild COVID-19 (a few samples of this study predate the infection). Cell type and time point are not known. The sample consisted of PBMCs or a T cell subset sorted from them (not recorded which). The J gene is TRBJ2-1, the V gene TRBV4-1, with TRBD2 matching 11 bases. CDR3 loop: CASSQIAGGPNEQFF. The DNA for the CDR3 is TGCGCCAGCAGCCAGATAGCGGGGGGGCCCAATGAGCAGTTCTTC.